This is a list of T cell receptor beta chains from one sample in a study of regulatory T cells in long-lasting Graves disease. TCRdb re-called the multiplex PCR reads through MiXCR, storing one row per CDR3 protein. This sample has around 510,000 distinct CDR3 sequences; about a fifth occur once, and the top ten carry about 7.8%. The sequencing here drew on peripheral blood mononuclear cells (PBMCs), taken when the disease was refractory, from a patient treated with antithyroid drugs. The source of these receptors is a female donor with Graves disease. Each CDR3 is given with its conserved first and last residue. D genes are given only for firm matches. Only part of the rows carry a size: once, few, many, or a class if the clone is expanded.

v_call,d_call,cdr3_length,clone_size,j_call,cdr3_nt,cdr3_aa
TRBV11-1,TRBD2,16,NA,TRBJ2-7,TGTGCCAGCAGCTTAAAAGCGGGAGGGCCCTCCTACGAGCAGTACTTC,CASSLKAGGPSYEQYF
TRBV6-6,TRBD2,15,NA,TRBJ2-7,TGTGCCAGCAGTTACTCCCTAGCGGTTCACTACGAGCAGTACTTC,CASSYSLAVHYEQYF
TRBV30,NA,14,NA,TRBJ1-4,TGTGCCTGGAGTTCGACAGCAACTAATGAAAAACTGTTTTTT,CAWSSTATNEKLFF
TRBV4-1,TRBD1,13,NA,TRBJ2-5,TGCGCCAGCGGGAAGACAGGGGGAGAGACCCAGTACTTC,CASGKTGGETQYF
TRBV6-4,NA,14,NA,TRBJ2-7,TGTGCCAGCAGTAGGGTGTCTCGCGGCTACGAGCAGTACTTC,CASSRVSRGYEQYF
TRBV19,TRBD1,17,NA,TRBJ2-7,TGTGCCAGTAGAAAACTTACCGGGACAGGGAGCTCCTACGAGCAGTACTTC,CASRKLTGTGSSYEQYF
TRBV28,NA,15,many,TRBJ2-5,TGTGCCAGCAGTTTACTCGAGGGTACGAAGGAGACCCAGTACTTC,CASSLLEGTKETQYF
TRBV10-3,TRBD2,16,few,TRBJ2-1,TGTGCCATCAGTAAAGGTGGGACTACCTATTACAATGAGCAGTTCTTC,CAISKGGTTYYNEQFF
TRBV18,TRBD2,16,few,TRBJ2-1,TGTGCCAGCTCAGCCTCCCGGGAGGCGGTGAACAATGAGCAGTTCTTC,CASSASREAVNNEQFF
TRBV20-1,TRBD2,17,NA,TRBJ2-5,TGCAGTGCTAGAGACCTCCCTAGCGGGAGGGGCGGGGAGACCCAGTACTTC,CSARDLPSGRGGETQYF
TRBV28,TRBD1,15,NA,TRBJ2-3,TGTGCCAGCCTAAGACAGGGTGGTAGTCCAGATACGCAGTATTTT,CASLRQGGSPDTQYF
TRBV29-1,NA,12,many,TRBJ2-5,TGCAGCGTAATCGGGGTTAAAGAGACCCAGTACTTC,CSVIGVKETQYF